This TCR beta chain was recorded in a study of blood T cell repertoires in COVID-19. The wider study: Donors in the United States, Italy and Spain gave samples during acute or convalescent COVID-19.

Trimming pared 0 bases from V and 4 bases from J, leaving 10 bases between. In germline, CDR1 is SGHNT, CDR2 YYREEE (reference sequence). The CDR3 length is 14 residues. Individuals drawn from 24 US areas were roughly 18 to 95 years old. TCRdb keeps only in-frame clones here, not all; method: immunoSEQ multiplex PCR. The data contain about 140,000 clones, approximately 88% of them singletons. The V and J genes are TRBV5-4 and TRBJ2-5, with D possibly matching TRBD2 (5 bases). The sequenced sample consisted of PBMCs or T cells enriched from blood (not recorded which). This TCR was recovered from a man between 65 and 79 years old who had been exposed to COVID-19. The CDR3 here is CASSLDGRGETQYF. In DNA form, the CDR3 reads TGTGCCAGCAGCTTGGATGGGAGAGGAGAGACCCAGTACTTC.